The 21 T cell receptor beta chains given below trace back to one sample, sequenced in a study of shared clonotypes between healthy human individuals. Here immunoSEQ multiplex PCR was the method, and the copy in TCRdb shows in-frame clones only, minus some. Of about 1.1 million clones listed, approximately 80% were seen once; the top ten hold roughly 0.83%. Sequencing was performed on memory CD4+ T cells from PBMCs. Regarding subset: CD45RA-negative fraction. The receptor set was obtained from a young man in good health. Some clones in this sample may be carry-over from other donors' samples.

This clone was found a few times. The V and J genes are TRBV9 and TRBJ1-1, with TRBD1 as a possible D gene (5 bases). The CDR3 extends over 14 amino acids. V was shortened by 0 bases and J by 7 bases, with 13 bases between the two germline ends. Germline CDR1 SGDLS, CDR2 YYNGEE. The chain's CDR3 is CASSVGGRGVEAFF. The DNA for the CDR3 is TGTGCCAGCAGCGTAGGAGGTAGAGGGGTTGAAGCTTTCTTT.

This chain links TRBV14 with TRBJ2-1; 13 bases fit TRBD2. The CDR3 runs 18 residues. From germline, CDR1 is SGHDN and CDR2 FVKESK. The V and J ends lost 1 base and 4 bases, in that order; junction bases with no gene match: 7. Written as DNA, the CDR3 is TGTGCCAGCAGCCAAGGGACTAGCGGGAGAATCCGTTACAATGAGCAGTTCTTC. This encodes CASSQGTSGRIRYNEQFF.

J is TRBJ1-2 and V is TRBV4-1, with D maybe TRBD1 (6 bases). Germline V gives CDR1 MGHRA, CDR2 YSYEKL. This CDR3 contains 13 residues. Trimming removed 4 bases at V and 8 bases at J, with 14 bases between. In nucleotides, the CDR3 is TGCGCCAGCAGCCGAGCAGGGGAGGGCGGCTACACCTTC. Translated: CASSRAGEGGYTF.

The chain is built from TRBV30 and TRBJ1-1; no reliable D call. Trimming left V 8 bases short and J 1 base short, with 14 bases between. The CDR3 consists of 13 residues. Germline CDR1 is GTSNPN and CDR2 is SVGIG (reference sequence). CDR3 nucleotide sequence: TGTGCCGGCGGTGGATCCTCGAACACTGAAGCTTTCTTT. Residues: CAGGGSSNTEAFF.

The gene calls are TRBV9 and TRBJ1-2, with D perhaps TRBD1 (6 bases). V was pared by 3 bases and J by 5 bases, with 23 bases between. Looked up from germline, CDR1 is SGDLS and CDR2 is YYNGEE. The CDR3 sequence is 17 residues long. CDR3 sequence (DNA): TGTGCCAGCAGCGCTACCTTGCAAGAGGGGGGACTATATGGCTACACCTTC. It codes for CASSATLQEGGLYGYTF.

The chain recombines TRBV7-9 with TRBJ2-1; TRBD1 matches 9 bases. Germline V lookup: CDR1 SEHNR, CDR2 FQNEAQ (reference sequence). V dropped 5 bases and J dropped 4; count of bases not matched to a gene: 6. This CDR3 has 15 amino acids. CDR3 sequence (DNA): TGTGCCAGCAGCCCAGCCGGGACAGGGTACAATGAGCAGTTCTTC. Residues: CASSPAGTGYNEQFF.

With regard to this clone: A read error may be the cause here, since a much bigger clone is one base away. This sample also contains other DNA sequences that code for the same CDR3. The rearrangement links TRBV4-2 to TRBJ1-2; D gene uncertain. This CDR3 has 12 residues. Trimming removed 8 bases at V and 3 bases at J, with 10 bases between. Germline lookup yields CDR1 LGHNA and CDR2 YNFKEQ. The DNA for the CDR3 is TGTGCCAGCTCGCGGGAGCACTATGGCTACACCTTC. This translates into CASSREHYGYTF.

In DNA, the CDR3 is TGTGCCAGCAGCTTAGATCCAACGCAGTATTTT. Translated: CASSLDPTQYF. The V and J genes are TRBV7-2 and TRBJ2-3; D is uncertain. Trimming took off 1 base at V and 9 bases at J, with 5 bases between the two ends. Germline CDR1 and CDR2: SGHTA and FQGNSA. The length of the CDR3 is 11 residues.

The rearrangement links TRBV6-1 to TRBJ1-2; no clear D gene. Germline-derived CDR1 and CDR2 are MNHNS and SASEGT. CDR3 length: 14 amino acids. Trimming took 3 bases from V and 2 from J, leaving 10 bases between them. CDR3 in amino acids: CASSESPGNYGYTF. The DNA of the CDR3 is TGTGCCAGCAGTGAGAGCCCGGGGAACTATGGCTACACCTTC.

This clone was observed a few times. The chain couples TRBV10-2 to TRBJ2-6; 7 bases map to TRBD1. Germline CDR1 and CDR2: WSHSY and SAAADI. The ends lost 10 bases at V and 3 bases at J; junction bases unmatched: 12. The CDR3 sequence is 16 residues long. CDR3 region: CATETGWGVGANVLTF. CDR3 DNA sequence: TGCGCCACCGAGACAGGGTGGGGCGTTGGGGCCAACGTCCTGACTTTC.

The chain joins TRBV30 to TRBJ1-5; D is ambiguous. Trimming removed 3 bases at V and 0 bases at J, with 9 bases between. This CDR3 has 14 amino acids. Germline-derived CDR1 and CDR2 are GTSNPN and SVGIG (reference sequence). The CDR3 region is CAWSTVNSNQPQHF. CDR3 coding DNA: TGTGCCTGGAGCACAGTTAATAGCAATCAGCCCCAGCATTTT.

V is TRBV19 and J is TRBJ2-7; TRBD2 aligns across 15 bases. This CDR3 region has 20 residues. The J segment lost 2 bases and the V segment lost 3 bases, leaving 14 bases of the junction unmatched. Germline CDR1 LNHDA, CDR2 SQIVND (reference sequence). The CDR3 DNA reads as TGTGCCAGTAGTATGGCCCTGGGACTAGCGGGAGGCCCACTTACCTACGAGCAGTACTTC. This codes for CASSMALGLAGGPLTYEQYF.

This clone has at least ten counts. Other DNA sequences in this specimen translate into the identical CDR3. The rearrangement joins TRBV7-3 to TRBJ2-7, with TRBD2 as a possible D gene (6 bases). This CDR3 contains 12 residues. Trimming stripped 3 bases from V and 5 bases from J, with 8 bases between. CDR1 and CDR2 (germline): SGHTA, FQGTGA. The CDR3 coding sequence is TGTGCCAGCAGCTTGACGGGGGACGAGCAGTACTTC. Its translation is CASSLTGDEQYF. The complete variable domain, with remaining parts taken from reference TRBV7-3 and TRBJ2-7, reads GAGVSQTPSNKVTEKGKYVELRCDPISGHTALYWYRQSLGQGPEFLIYFQGTGAADDSGLPNDRFFAVRPEGSVSTLKIQRTERGDSAVYLCASSLTGDEQYFGPGTRLTVT.

This clone was detected only a few times. The rearrangement links TRBV12-5 to TRBJ2-3; TRBD1 agrees at 7 bases. The ends lost 6 bases at V and 1 base at J; junction bases unmatched: 4. The CDR3 runs 14 residues. CDR1 and CDR2 from the germline V gene are LGHNT and FRNRAP. The CDR3 reads CASGPGQRTDTQYF. The DNA of the CDR3 is TGTGCTAGTGGCCCGGGACAGCGCACAGATACGCAGTATTTT.

This rearrangement joins TRBV4-1 to TRBJ1-5; no reliable D call. Germline V gives CDR1 MGHRA, CDR2 YSYEKL. V gave up 4 bases and J gave up 9 bases, with 13 bases separating them. The CDR3 is 13 amino acids. CDR3 in amino acids: CASSRLTKWPQHF. In nucleotides, the CDR3 is TGCGCCAGCAGCCGCCTTACGAAGTGGCCCCAGCATTTT.

As DNA, the CDR3 is TGTGCCACCAGCAACGGACAAAGCCAGTACTTC. Translating gives CATSNGQSQYF. V and J are TRBV15 and TRBJ2-5; possibly TRBD1 for D (5 bases). This CDR3 is built from 11 residues. Germline lookup yields CDR1 LNHNV and CDR2 YYDKDF (reference sequence). V gave up 4 bases and J gave up 10 bases, with 10 bases separating them.

A few counts support this clone. The chain uses TRBV5-1 and TRBJ2-1; D may match TRBD1 or TRBD2 (5 bases each). Per germline, CDR1 SGHRS and CDR2 YFSETQ. This CDR3 is built from 15 residues. Trimming cost V 0 bases and J 2 bases, with 9 bases left between them. CDR3 region: CASSLDGDAYNEQFF. The DNA for the CDR3 is TGCGCCAGCAGCTTGGATGGGGACGCCTACAATGAGCAGTTCTTC. Full variable domain (remainder filled in from reference TRBV5-1 and TRBJ2-1): KAGVTQTPRYLIKTRGQQVTLSCSPISGHRSVSWYQQTPGQGLQFLFEYFSETQRNKGNFPGRFSGRQFSNSRSEMNVSTLELGDSALYLCASSLDGDAYNEQFFGPGTRLTVL.

The chain carries TRBV18 and TRBJ2-1; D may match TRBD1 or TRBD2 (5 bases each). Germline values: CDR1 KGHSH, CDR2 LQKENI. The CDR3 covers 15 residues. Trimming removed 5 bases from V and 5 bases from J, with 16 bases in between. The CDR3 spells CASSDVNGANNEQFF. The CDR3 DNA follows: TGTGCCAGCTCAGATGTCAACGGGGCCAACAATGAGCAGTTCTTC. The variable domain in full, completed from reference TRBV18 and TRBJ2-1, reads NAGVMQNPRHLVRRRGQEARLRCSPMKGHSHVYWYRQLPEEGLKFMVYLQKENIIDESGMPKERFSAEFPKEGPSILRIQQVVRGDSAAYFCASSDVNGANNEQFFGPGTRLTVL.

With regard to this clone: This may be a read error: a much more frequent sequence differs by one nucleotide. The gene calls are TRBV29-1 and TRBJ2-2, with D perhaps TRBD1 (5 bases). Germline V gives CDR1 SQVTM, CDR2 ANQGSEA. Between the trimmed V and J ends, which lost 6 bases and 6 bases, there was a span of 14 bases. The CDR3 totals 13 residues. DNA of the CDR3: TGCAGCGTGGGGCCAGGGCACGCCGGGGAGCTGTTTTTT. It yields the protein CSVGPGHAGELFF.

This sequence joins TRBV29-1 and TRBJ1-2; possibly TRBD1 for D (6 bases). CDR1 and CDR2 (germline): SQVTM, ANQGSEA. The CDR3 length is 11 residues. Trimming removed 8 bases from V and 8 bases from J, with 15 bases in between. The CDR3: CSSNSGVGYTF. The DNA for the CDR3 is TGCAGCTCCAATTCAGGGGTCGGCTACACCTTC.

The chain is built from TRBV5-1 and TRBJ2-1; the match to TRBD2 covers 8 bases. The V segment lost 1 base and the J segment 7 bases; nucleotides outside the gene matches: 4. Germline lookup yields CDR1 SGHRS and CDR2 YFSETQ. The CDR3 runs 14 residues. CDR3 sequence: CASSLTGLGNEQFF. The CDR3 DNA sequence: TGCGCCAGCAGCTTGACGGGACTAGGAAATGAGCAGTTCTTC.